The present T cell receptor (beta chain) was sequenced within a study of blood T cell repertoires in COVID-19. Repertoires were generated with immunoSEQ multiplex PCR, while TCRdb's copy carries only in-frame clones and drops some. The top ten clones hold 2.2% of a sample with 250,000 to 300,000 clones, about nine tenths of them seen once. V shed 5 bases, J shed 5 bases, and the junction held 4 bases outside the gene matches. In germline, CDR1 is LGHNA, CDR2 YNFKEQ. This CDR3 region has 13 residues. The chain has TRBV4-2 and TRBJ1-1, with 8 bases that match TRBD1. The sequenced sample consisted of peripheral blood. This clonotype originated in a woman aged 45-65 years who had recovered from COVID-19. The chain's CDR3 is CASSTRTGTEAFF. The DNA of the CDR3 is TGTGCCAGCAGCACGAGGACAGGGACTGAAGCTTTCTTT.